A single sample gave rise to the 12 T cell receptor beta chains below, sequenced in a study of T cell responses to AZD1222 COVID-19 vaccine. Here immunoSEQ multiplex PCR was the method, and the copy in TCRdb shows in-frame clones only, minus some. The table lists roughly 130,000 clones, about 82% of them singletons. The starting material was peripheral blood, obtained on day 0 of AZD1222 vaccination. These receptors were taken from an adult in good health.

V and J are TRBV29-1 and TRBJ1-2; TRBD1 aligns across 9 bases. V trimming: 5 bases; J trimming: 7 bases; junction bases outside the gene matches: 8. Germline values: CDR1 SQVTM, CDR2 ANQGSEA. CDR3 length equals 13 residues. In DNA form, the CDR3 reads TGCAGCGTTTCAGACAGGGGGTATAGTGGCTACACCTTC. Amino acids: CSVSDRGYSGYTF.

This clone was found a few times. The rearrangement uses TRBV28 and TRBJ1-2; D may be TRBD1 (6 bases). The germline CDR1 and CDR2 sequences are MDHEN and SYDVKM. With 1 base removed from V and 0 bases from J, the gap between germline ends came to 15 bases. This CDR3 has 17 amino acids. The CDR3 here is CASSLSVQGITNYGYTF. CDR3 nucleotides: TGTGCCAGCAGTTTATCAGTTCAGGGGATCACTAACTATGGCTACACCTTC.

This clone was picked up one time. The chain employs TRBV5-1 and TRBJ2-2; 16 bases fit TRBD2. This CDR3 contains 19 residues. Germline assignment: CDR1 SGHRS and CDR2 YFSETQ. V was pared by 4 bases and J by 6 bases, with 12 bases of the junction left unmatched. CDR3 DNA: TGCGCCAGCAGCCGGACCCAAGGGACTAGCGGGAGGGCCCCCGGGGAGCTGTTTTTT. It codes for CASSRTQGTSGRAPGELFF.

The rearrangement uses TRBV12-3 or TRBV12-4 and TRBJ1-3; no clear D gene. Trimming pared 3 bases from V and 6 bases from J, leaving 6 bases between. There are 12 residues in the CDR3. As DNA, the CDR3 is TGTGCCAGCAGTTTCCAGCAAAACACCATATATTTT. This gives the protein CASSFQQNTIYF.

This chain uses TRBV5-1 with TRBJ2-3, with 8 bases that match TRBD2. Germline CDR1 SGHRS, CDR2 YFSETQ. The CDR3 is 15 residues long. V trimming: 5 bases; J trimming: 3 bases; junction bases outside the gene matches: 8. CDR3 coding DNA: TGCGCCAGCAGGCCACGCGGGGGGATAACAGATACGCAGTATTTT. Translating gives CASRPRGGITDTQYF.

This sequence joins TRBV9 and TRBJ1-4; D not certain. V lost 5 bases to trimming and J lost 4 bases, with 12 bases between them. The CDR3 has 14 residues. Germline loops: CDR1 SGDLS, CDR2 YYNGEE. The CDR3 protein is CASSRSGGNEKLFF. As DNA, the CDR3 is TGTGCCAGCAGTCGGAGCGGTGGTAATGAAAAACTGTTTTTT.

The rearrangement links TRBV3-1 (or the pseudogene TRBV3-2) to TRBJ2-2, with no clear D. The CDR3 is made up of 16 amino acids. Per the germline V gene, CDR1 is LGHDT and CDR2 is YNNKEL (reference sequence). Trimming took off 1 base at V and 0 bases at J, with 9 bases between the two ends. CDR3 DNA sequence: TGTGCCAGCAGCCAAGGGCAGTTCGCGAACACCGGGGAGCTGTTTTTT. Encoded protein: CASSQGQFANTGELFF.

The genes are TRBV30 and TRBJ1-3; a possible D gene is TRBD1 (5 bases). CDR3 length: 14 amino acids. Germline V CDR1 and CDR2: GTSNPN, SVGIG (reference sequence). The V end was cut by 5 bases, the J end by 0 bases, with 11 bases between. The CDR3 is CAWGSGISGNTIYF. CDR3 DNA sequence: TGTGCCTGGGGCTCAGGGATCTCTGGAAACACCATATATTTT.

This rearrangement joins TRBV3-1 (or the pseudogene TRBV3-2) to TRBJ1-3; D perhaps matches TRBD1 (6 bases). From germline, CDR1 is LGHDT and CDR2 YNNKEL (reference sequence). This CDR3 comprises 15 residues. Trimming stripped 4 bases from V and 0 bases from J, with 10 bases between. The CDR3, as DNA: TGTGCCAGCAGCCCCGGGGGGCGCTCTGGAAACACCATATATTTT. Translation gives CASSPGGRSGNTIYF.

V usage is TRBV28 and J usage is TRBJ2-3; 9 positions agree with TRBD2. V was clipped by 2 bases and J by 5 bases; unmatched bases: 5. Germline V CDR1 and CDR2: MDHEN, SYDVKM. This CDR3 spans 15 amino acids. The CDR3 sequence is CASSLGAGGLDTQYF. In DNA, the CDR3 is TGTGCCAGCAGTTTAGGAGCGGGAGGTCTAGATACGCAGTATTTT.

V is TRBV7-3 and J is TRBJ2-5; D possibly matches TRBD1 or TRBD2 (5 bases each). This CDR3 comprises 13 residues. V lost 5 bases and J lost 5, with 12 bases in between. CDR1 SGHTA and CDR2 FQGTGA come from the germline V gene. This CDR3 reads CASSPGTSETQYF. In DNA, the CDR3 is TGTGCCAGCAGCCCGGGGACGTCCGAGACCCAGTACTTC.

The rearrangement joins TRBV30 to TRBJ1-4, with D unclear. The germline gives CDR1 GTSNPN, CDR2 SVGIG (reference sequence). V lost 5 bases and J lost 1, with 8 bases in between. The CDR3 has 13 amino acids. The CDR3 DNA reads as TGTGCCTGGGCAAGGGAAACTAATGAAAAACTGTTTTTT. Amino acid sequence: CAWARETNEKLFF.